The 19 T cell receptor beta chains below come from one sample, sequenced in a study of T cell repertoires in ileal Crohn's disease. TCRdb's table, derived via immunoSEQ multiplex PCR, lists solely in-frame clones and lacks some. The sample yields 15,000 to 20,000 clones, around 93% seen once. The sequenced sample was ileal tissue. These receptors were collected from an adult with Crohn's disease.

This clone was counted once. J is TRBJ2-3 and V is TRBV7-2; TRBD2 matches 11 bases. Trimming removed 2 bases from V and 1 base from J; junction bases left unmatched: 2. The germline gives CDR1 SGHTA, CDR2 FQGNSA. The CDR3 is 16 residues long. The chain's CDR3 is CASSLLAGGRTDTQYF. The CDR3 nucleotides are TGTGCCAGCAGCTTACTAGCGGGGGGACGCACAGATACGCAGTATTTT.

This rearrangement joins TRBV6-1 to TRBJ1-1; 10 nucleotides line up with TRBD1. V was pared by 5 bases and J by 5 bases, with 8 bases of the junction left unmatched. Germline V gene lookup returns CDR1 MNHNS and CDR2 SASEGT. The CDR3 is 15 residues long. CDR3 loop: CASSFRTGGGTEAFF. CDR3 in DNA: TGTGCCAGCAGTTTCAGGACAGGGGGAGGAACTGAAGCTTTCTTT.

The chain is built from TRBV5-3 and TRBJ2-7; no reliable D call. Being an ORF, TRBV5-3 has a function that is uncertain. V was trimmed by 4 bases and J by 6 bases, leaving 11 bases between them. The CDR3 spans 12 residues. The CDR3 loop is CARSLSNIEQYF. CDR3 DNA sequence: TGTGCCAGAAGCCTTTCGAACATCGAGCAGTACTTC.

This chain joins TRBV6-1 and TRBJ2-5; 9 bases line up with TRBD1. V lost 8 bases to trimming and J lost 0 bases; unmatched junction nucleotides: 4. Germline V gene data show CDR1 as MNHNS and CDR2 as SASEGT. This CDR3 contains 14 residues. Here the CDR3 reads CASGDRAYQETQYF. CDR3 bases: TGTGCCAGCGGGGACAGGGCGTACCAAGAGACCCAGTACTTC.

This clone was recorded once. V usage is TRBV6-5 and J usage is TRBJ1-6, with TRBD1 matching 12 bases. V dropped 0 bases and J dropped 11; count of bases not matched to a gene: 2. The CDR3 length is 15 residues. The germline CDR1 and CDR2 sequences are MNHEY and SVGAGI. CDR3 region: CASSYSGQGATPLHF. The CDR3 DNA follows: TGTGCCAGCAGTTACTCGGGACAGGGGGCCACACCCCTCCACTTT.

The CDR3 reads CASSDRAFGTDTQYF. The DNA for the CDR3 is TGTGCCAGCAGTGACAGGGCGTTCGGGACAGATACGCAGTATTTT. V is TRBV25-1 and J is TRBJ2-3; possibly TRBD1 for D (5 bases). CDR3 length: 15 amino acids. Germline V gene data show CDR1 as MGHDK and CDR2 as SYGVNS. The ends were cut back, 3 bases at V and 3 bases at J, with 13 bases in the middle. The full variable domain, with the rest looked up from reference TRBV25-1 and TRBJ2-3, is EADIYQTPRYLVIGTGKKITLECSQTMGHDKMYWYQQDPGMELHLIHYSYGVNSTEKGDLSSESTVSRIRTEHFPLTLESARPSHTSQYLCASSDRAFGTDTQYFGPGTRLTVL.

Here the CDR3 reads CAILRPQGALEQYF. In DNA form, the CDR3 reads TGTGCCATCTTACGCCCCCAGGGGGCCCTCGAGCAGTACTTC. The V and J genes are TRBV6-1 and TRBJ2-7; 8 positions agree with TRBD1. The CDR3 loop spans 14 amino acids. CDR1 is MNHNS and CDR2 is SASEGT in the germline V gene. The trim removed 10 bases at V and 6 bases at J, leaving 14 bases unmatched.

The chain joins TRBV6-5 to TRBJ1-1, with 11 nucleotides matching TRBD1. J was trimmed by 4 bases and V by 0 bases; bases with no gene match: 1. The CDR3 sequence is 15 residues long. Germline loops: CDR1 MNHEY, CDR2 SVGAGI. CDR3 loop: CASSYSGTGGTEAFF. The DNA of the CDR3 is TGTGCCAGCAGTTACTCCGGGACAGGGGGCACTGAAGCTTTCTTT.

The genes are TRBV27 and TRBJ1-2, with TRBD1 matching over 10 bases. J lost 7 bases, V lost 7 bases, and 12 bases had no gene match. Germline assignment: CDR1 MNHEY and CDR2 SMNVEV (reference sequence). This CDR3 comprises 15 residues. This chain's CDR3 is CASTTGQGKGVGYTF. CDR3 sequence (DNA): TGTGCCAGCACCACGGGACAGGGGAAAGGGGTTGGCTACACCTTC.

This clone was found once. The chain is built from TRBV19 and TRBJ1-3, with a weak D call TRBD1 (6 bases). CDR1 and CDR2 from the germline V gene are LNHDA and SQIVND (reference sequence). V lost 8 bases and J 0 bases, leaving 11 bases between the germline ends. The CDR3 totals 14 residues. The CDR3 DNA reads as TGTGCCAGTGGACAGAGTTTCTCTGGAAACACCATATATTTT. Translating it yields CASGQSFSGNTIYF.

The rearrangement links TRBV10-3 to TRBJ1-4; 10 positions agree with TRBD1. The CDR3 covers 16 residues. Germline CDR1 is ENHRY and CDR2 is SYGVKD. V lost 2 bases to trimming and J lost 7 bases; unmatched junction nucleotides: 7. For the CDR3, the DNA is TGTGCCATCAGTGAGCGACCCGGGACAGGGGCTGAAAAACTGTTTTTT. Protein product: CAISERPGTGAEKLFF.

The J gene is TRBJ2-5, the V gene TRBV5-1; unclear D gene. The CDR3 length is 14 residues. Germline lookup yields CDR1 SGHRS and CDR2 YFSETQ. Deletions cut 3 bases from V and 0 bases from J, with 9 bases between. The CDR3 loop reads CASSSLTYQETQYF. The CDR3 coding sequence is TGCGCCAGCAGCTCCCTAACGTACCAAGAGACCCAGTACTTC.

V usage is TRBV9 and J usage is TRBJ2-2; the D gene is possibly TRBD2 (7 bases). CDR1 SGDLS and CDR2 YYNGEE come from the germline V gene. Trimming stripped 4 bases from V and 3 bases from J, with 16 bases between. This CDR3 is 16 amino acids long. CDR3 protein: CASSTSGGPDTGELFF. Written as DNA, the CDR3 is TGTGCCAGCAGCACCTCGGGGGGCCCAGACACCGGGGAGCTGTTTTTT.

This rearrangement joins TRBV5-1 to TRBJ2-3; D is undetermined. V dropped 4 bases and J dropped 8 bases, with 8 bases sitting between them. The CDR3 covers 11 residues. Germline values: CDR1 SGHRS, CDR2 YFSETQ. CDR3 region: CASSPGGTQYF. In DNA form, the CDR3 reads TGCGCCAGCAGCCCCGGTGGTACGCAGTATTTT.

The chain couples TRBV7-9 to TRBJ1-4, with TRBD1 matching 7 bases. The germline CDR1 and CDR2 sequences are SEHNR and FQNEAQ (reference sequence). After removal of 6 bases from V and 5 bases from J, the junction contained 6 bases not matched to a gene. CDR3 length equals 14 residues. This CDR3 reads CASRRPGQNEKLFF. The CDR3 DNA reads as TGTGCCAGCAGGCGTCCGGGACAGAATGAAAAACTGTTTTTT.

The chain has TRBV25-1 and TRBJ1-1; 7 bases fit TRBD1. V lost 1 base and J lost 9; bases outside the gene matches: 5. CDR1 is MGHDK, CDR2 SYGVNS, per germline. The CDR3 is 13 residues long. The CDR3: CASSESGQSKAFF. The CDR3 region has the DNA TGTGCCAGCAGTGAATCGGGACAGTCCAAAGCTTTCTTT.

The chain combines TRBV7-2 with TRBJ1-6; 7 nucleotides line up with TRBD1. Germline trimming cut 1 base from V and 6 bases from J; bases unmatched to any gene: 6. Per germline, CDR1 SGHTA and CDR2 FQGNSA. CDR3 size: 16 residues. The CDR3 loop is CASSLGSAGGNSPLHF. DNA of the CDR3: TGTGCCAGCAGCTTAGGCTCCGCAGGGGGTAATTCACCCCTCCACTTT.

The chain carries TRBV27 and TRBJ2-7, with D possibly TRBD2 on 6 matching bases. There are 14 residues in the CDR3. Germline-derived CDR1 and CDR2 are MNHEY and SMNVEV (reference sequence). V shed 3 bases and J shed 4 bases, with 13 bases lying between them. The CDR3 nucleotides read TGTGCCAGCAGTTTTCGGGGGAGTGGGTACGAGCAGTACTTC. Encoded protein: CASSFRGSGYEQYF.

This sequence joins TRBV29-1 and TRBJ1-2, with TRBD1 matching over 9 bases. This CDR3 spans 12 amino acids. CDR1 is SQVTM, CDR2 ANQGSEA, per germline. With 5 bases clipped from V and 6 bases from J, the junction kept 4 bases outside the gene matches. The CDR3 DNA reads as TGCAGCGTTTTGGGACAGGGCCATGGCTACACCTTC. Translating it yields CSVLGQGHGYTF. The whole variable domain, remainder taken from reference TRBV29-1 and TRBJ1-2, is SAVISQKPSRDICQRGTSLTIQCQVDSQVTMMFWYRQQPGQSLTLIATANQGSEATYESGFVIDKFPISRPNLTFSTLTVSNMSPEDSSIYLCSVLGQGHGYTFGSGTRLTVV.